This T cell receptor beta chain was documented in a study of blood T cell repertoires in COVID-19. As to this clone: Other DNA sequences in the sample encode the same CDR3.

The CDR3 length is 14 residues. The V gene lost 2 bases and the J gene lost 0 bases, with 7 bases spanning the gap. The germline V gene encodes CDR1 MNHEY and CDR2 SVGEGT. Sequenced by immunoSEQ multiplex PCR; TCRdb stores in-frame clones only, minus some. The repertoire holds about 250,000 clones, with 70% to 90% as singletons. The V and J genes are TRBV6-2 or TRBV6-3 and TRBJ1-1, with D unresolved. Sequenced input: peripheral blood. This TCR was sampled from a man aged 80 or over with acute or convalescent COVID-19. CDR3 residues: CASSYLQMNTEAFF. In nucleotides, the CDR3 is TGTGCCAGCAGTTACCTACAGATGAACACTGAAGCTTTCTTT.